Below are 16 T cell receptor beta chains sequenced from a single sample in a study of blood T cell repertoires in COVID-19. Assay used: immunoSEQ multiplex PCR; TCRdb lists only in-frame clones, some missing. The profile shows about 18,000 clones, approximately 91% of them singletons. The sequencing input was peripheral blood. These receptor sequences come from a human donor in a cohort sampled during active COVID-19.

The DNA of the CDR3 is TGCGCCAGCAGCCCAGACAGGACATCTGGGGCCAACGTCCTGACTTTC. Translated: CASSPDRTSGANVLTF. The chain has TRBV4-3 and TRBJ2-6, with D possibly matching TRBD1 (6 bases). The CDR3 runs 16 residues. V was shortened by 4 bases and J by 1 base, with 11 bases between the two germline ends. Germline assignment: CDR1 LGHNA and CDR2 YSLEER.

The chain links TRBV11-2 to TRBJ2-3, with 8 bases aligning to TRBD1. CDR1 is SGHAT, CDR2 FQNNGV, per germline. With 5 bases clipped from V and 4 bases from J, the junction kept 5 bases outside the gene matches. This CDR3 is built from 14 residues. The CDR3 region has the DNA TGTGCCAGCAGCGTCTACAGGGGGGCAGATACGCAGTATTTT. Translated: CASSVYRGADTQYF. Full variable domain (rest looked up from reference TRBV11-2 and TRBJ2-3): EAGVAQSPRYKIIEKRQSVAFWCNPISGHATLYWYQQILGQGPKLLIQFQNNGVVDDSQLPKDRFSAERLKGVDSTLKIQPAKLEDSAVYLCASSVYRGADTQYFGPGTRLTVL.

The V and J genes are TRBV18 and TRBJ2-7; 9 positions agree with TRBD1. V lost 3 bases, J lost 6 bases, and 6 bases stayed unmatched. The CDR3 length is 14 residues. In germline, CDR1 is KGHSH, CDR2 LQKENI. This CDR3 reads CASSPGQGTSEQYF. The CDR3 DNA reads TGTGCCAGCTCACCGGGACAGGGAACCAGCGAGCAGTACTTC.

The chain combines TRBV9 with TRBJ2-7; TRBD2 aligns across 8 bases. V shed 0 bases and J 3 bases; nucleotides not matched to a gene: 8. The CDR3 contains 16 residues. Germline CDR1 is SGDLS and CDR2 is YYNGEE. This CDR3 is CASSVAGTRGHYEQYF. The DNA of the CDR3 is TGTGCCAGCAGCGTAGCGGGGACTAGGGGCCACTACGAGCAGTACTTC.

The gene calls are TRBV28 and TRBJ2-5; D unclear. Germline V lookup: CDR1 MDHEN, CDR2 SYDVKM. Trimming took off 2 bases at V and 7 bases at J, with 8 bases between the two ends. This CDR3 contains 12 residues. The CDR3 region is CASSLEPGTQYF. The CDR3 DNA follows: TGTGCCAGCAGTTTAGAGCCAGGGACCCAGTACTTC.

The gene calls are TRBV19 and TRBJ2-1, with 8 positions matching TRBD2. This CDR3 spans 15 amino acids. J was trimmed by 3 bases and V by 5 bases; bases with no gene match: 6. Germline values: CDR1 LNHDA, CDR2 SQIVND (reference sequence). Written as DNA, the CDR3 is TGTGCCAGTAGTTACCGAGCGGGAGTCTACAATGAGCAGTTCTTC. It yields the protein CASSYRAGVYNEQFF.

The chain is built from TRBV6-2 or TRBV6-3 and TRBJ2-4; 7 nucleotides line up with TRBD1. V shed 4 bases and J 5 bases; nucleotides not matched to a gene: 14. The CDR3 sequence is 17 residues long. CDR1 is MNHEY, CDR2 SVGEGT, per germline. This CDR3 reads CASSWAPTGSGQNIQYF. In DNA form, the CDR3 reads TGTGCCAGCAGTTGGGCCCCGACAGGGTCGGGGCAAAACATTCAGTACTTC.

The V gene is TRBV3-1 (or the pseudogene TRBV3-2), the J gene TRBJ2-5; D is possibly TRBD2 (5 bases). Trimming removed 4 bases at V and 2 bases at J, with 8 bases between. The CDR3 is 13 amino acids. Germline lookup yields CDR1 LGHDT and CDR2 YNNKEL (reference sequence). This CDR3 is CASSPGLQETQYF. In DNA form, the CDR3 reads TGTGCCAGCAGCCCAGGACTGCAAGAGACCCAGTACTTC.

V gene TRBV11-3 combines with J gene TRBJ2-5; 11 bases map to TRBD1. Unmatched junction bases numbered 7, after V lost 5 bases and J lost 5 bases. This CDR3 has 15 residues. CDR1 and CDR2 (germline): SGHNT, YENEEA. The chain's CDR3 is CASSARTGGWETQYF. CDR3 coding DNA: TGTGCCAGCAGCGCACGGACAGGGGGCTGGGAGACCCAGTACTTC.

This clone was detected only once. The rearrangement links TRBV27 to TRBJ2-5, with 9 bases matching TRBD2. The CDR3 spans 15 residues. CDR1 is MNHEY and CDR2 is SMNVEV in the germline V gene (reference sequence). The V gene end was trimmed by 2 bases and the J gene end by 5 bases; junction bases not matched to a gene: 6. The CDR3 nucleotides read TGTGCCAGCAGTTTAAGGTTAGCGGGAGTGGAGACCCAGTACTTC. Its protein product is CASSLRLAGVETQYF.

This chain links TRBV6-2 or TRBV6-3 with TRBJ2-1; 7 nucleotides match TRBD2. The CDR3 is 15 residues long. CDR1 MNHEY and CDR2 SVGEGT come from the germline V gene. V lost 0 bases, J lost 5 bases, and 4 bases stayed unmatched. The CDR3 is CASSYSGRGHNEQFF. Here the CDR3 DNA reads TGTGCCAGCAGTTACTCGGGGAGGGGCCACAATGAGCAGTTCTTC.

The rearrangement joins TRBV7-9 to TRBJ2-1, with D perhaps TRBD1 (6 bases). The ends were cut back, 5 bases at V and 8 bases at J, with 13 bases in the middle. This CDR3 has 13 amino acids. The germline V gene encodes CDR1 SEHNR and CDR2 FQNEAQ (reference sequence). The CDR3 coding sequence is TGTGCCAGCAGCCCGTACAGGGAACATGAGCAGTTCTTC. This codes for CASSPYREHEQFF.

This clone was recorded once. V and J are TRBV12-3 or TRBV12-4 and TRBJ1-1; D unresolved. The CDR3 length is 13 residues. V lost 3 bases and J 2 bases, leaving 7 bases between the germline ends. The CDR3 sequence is CASSLAGNTEAFF. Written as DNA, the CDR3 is TGTGCCAGCAGTTTGGCGGGTAACACTGAAGCTTTCTTT.

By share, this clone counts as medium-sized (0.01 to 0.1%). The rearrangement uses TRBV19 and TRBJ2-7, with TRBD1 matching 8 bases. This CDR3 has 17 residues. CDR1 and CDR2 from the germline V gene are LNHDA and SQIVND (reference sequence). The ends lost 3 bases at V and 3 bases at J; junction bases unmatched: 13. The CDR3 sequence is CASSISSGSGTGYEQYF. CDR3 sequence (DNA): TGTGCCAGTAGTATTAGTAGCGGCTCCGGGACAGGCTACGAGCAGTACTTC.

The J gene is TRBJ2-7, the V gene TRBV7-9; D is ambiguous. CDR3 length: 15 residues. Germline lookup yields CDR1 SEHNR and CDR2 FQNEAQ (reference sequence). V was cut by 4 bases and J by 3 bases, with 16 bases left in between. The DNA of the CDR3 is TGTGCCAGCAGCTCCGAAAAAACAGATTACTACGAGCAGTACTTC. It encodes CASSSEKTDYYEQYF.

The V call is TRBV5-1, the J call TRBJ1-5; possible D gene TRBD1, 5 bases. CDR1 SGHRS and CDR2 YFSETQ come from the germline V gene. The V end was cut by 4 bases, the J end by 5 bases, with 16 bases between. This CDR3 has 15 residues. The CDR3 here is CASSRDFGRDQPQHF. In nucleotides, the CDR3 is TGCGCCAGCAGCCGGGACTTCGGGAGGGATCAGCCCCAGCATTTT. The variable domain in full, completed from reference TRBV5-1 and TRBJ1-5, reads KAGVTQTPRYLIKTRGQQVTLSCSPISGHRSVSWYQQTPGQGLQFLFEYFSETQRNKGNFPGRFSGRQFSNSRSEMNVSTLELGDSALYLCASSRDFGRDQPQHFGDGTRLSIL.